This T cell receptor beta chain was documented in a study of vaccination effects on CD4 cells after COVID-19. A remark on this clone: The antigen remains undetermined.

Profiling relied on immunoSEQ multiplex PCR, and the TCRdb table lists in-frame clones only, not all of them. Here the sample spans more than 20,000 clones, 77% being singletons. V lost 5 bases, J lost 7 bases, and 14 bases lay in between. The CDR3 is 13 amino acids. Germline CDR1 reads SGHTA; CDR2 reads FQGNSA. Antigen-specific CD4+ T cells were expanded with viral peptide pools in the ViraFEST assay before sequencing. Subsequent to a culture period of about ten days, CD4+ T cells were isolated. The person's infection with SARS-CoV-2, confirmed by PCR, took place between March and December 2020. Overall study findings and caveats: New vaccine-induced clones dominated post-vaccine spike-reactive clones in convalescents.

The rearrangement links TRBV7-2 to TRBJ2-5; D gene unclear. The receptor was derived from a human donor who had a prior SARS-CoV-2 infection. The sample here was CD4+ T cells from PBMCs cultured with HCoV-NL63 spike peptides, taken before COVID-19 vaccination. CDR3 in amino acids: CASSLDPYGTQYF. CDR3 nucleotides: TGTGCCAGCAGCCTGGACCCCTACGGGACCCAGTACTTC.